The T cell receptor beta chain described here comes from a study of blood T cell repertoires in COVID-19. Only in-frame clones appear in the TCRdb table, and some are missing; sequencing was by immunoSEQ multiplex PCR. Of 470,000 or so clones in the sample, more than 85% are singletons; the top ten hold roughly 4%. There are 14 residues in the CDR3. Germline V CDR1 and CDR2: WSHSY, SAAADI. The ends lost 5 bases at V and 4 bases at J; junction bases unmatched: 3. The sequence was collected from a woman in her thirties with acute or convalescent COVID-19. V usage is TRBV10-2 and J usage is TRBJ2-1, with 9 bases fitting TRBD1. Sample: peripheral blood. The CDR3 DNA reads TGCGCCAGCAGTAGGGACAGGGCATACAATGAGCAGTTCTTC. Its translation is CASSRDRAYNEQFF.